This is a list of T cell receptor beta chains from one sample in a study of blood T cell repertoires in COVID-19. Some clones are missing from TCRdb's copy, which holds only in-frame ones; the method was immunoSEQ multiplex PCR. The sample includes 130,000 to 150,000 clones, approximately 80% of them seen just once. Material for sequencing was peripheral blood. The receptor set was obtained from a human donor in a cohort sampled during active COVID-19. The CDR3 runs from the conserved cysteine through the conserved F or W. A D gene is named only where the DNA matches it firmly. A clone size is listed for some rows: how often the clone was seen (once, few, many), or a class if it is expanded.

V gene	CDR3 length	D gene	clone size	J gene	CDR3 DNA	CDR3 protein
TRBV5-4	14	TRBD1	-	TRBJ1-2	TGTGCCAGCAGCTCGACAGGGTGGGAAAGTGGCTACACCTTC	CASSSTGWESGYTF
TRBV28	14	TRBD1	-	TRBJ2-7	TGTGCCAGCCGGAGAGACAGGGGCGACTACGAGCAGTACTTC	CASRRDRGDYEQYF
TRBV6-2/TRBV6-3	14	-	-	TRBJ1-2	TGTGCCAGCAGCAAAAACAGGCCAACCTATGGCTACACCTTC	CASSKNRPTYGYTF
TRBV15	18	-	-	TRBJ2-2	TGTGCCACCAGCAGAGATCCCCTCTCGGGGAGTTACACCGGGGAGCTGTTTTTT	CATSRDPLSGSYTGELFF
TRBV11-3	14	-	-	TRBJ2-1	TGTGCCAGCAGCTTCGGGACTGAGGGGAATGAGCAGTTCTTC	CASSFGTEGNEQFF
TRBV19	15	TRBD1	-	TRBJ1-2	TGTGCCAGTAGTATACCGGGACAGGCTAACTATGGCTACACCTTC	CASSIPGQANYGYTF
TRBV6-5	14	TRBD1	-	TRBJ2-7	TGTGCCAGCAGTTATGGACAGGGGGCCTACGAGCAGTACTTC	CASSYGQGAYEQYF
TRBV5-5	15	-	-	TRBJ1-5	TGTGCCAGCAGCGGCGCGGTTAATAGCAATCAGCCCCAGCATTTT	CASSGAVNSNQPQHF
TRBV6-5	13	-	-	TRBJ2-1	TGTGCCAGCAACCCTGGGGAGAACAATGAGCAGTTCTTC	CASNPGENNEQFF
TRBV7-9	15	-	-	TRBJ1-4	TGTGCCAGCAGCCAAGTTGGGGGCCCGGGGGAAAAACTGTTTTTT	CASSQVGGPGEKLFF
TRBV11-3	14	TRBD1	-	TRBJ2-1	TGTGCCAGCAGCTTTTCGGACAGGTTCAATGAGCAGTTCTTC	CASSFSDRFNEQFF
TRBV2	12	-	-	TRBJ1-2	TGTGCCAGCAGTCAAGGGGAGGAGGGCTACACCTTC	CASSQGEEGYTF
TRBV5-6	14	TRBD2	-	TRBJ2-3	TGTGCCAGCAGCCCGGGGGGGATCACAGATACGCAGTATTTT	CASSPGGITDTQYF
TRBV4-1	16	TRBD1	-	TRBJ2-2	TGCGCCAGCAGCCAGTTCCCCGACAGGGCGGACGGGGAGCTGTTTTTT	CASSQFPDRADGELFF
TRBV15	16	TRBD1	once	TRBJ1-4	TGTGCCACCAGTTACGGACAGGGGGCAAAACATGAAAAACTGTTTTTT	CATSYGQGAKHEKLFF
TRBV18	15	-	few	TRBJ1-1	TGTGCCAGCTCACCACGGAGGACGGCGGGCCCTGAAGCTTTCTTT	CASSPRRTAGPEAFF
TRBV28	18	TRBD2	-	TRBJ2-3	TGTGCCAGCAGCCCTCTCCGACTAGCGGGGGGGTCGCAAGATACGCAGTATTTT	CASSPLRLAGGSQDTQYF
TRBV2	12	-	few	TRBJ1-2	TGTGCCAGCCGGGGACTGTACTATGGCTACACCTTC	CASRGLYYGYTF
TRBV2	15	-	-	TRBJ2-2	TGTGCCAGCAGTCAGGGGATACGGGACACCGGGGAGCTGTTTTTT	CASSQGIRDTGELFF
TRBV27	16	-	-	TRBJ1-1	TGTGCCAGCAGTACCCCGGGACACAAAAAGGGCACTGAAGCTTTCTTT	CASSTPGHKKGTEAFF
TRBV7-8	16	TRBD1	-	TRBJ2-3	TGTGCCAGCAGCCAACGGACAGGGGGGAGCACAGATACGCAGTATTTT	CASSQRTGGSTDTQYF
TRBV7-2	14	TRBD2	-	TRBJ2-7	TGTGCCAGCAGTTTTAGCGGGGGGGCTGACGAGCAGTACTTC	CASSFSGGADEQYF
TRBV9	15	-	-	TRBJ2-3	TGTGCCAGCAGCCCCTTGGCGGGGCCAGCAGATACGCAGTATTTT	CASSPLAGPADTQYF
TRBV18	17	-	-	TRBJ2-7	TGTGCCAGCTCACCCCCCTCTCGCACGGGTCCGGACTACGAGCAGTACTTC	CASSPPSRTGPDYEQYF
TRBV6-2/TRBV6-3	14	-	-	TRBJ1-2	TGTGCCAGCAGTCCCCTAACTACAGGGTATGGCTACACCTTC	CASSPLTTGYGYTF
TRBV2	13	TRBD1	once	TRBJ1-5	TGTGCCAGCAACCGGGACAGTTATCAGCCCCAGCATTTT	CASNRDSYQPQHF
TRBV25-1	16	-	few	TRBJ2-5	TGTGCCAGCAGTGAACGAGGGGGGGTGATCCAAGAGACCCAGTACTTC	CASSERGGVIQETQYF
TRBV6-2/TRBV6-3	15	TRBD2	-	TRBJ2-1	TGTGCCAGCAGTCCGACTAGCAGCTTCCTGAATGAGCAGTTCTTC	CASSPTSSFLNEQFF
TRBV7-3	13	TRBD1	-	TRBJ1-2	TGTGCCAGCAGCCCCCGGACAGGGGATGGCTACACCTTC	CASSPRTGDGYTF
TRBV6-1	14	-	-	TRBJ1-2	TGTGCCAGCAGTGAATTACCTTTCGGTAGCGGCTACACCTTC	CASSELPFGSGYTF
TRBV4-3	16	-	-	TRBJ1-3	TGCGCCAGCAGCCAAGGAGGCGAACTCTCTGGAAACACCATATATTTT	CASSQGGELSGNTIYF
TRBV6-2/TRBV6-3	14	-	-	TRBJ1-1	TGTGCCAGCAGTTACCCCACAGTCTTTCCTGAAGCTTTCTTT	CASSYPTVFPEAFF
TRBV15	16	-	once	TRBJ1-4	TGTGCCACCAGCAGAGATAAGGGGCCGATTCCTCGAAAACTGTTTTTT	CATSRDKGPIPRKLFF
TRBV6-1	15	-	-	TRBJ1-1	TGTGCCAGCAGTGAAGCTCCGGGTCTAGCCACTGAAGCTTTCTTT	CASSEAPGLATEAFF
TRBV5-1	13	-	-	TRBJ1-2	TGCGCCAGCAGCTTAGACATCTTCTATGGCTACACCTTC	CASSLDIFYGYTF
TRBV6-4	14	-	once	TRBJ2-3	TGTGCCAGCAGCCCTCAGTCATCCCACAATACGCAGTATTTT	CASSPQSSHNTQYF
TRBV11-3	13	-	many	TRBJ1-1	TGTGCCAGCAGCCAGACAAGGAACACTGAAGCTTTCTTT	CASSQTRNTEAFF